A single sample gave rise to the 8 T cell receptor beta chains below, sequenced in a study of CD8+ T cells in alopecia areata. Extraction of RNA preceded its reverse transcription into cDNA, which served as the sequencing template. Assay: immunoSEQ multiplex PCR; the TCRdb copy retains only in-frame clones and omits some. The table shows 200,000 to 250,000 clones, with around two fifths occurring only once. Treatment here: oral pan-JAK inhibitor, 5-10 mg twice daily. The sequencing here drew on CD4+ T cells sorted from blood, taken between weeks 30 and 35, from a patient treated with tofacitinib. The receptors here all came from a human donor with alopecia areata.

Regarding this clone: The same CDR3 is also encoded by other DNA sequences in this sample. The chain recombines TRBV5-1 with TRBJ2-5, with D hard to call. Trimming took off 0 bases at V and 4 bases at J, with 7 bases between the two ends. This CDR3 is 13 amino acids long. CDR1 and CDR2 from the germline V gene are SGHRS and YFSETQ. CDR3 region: CASSLGPRETQYF. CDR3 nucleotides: TGCGCCAGCAGCTTGGGTCCCAGAGAGACCCAGTACTTC.

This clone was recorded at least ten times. DNA for the CDR3: TGTGCCAGCAGCTTAAACAGCCCTGAGGGCGAGCAGTACTTC. Translation: CASSLNSPEGEQYF. The V gene is TRBV7-9, the J gene TRBJ2-7, with D maybe TRBD2 (5 bases). The V gene's germline CDR1 is SEHNR and CDR2 FQNEAQ (reference sequence). V shed 2 bases and J shed 6 bases, with 14 bases lying between them. This CDR3 has 14 amino acids. The complete variable domain, with remaining parts taken from reference TRBV7-9 and TRBJ2-7, reads DTGVSQNPRHKITKRGQNVTFRCDPISEHNRLYWYRQTLGQGPEFLTYFQNEAQLEKSRLLSDRFSAERPKGSFSTLEIQRTEQGDSAMYLCASSLNSPEGEQYFGPGTRLTVT.

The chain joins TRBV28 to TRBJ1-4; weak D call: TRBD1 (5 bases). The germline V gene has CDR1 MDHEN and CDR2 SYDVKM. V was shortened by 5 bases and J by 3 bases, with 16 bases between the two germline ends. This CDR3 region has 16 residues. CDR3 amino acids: CASSARGVTSNEKLFF. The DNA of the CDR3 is TGTGCCAGCAGTGCCAGAGGGGTCACCTCTAATGAAAAACTGTTTTTT.

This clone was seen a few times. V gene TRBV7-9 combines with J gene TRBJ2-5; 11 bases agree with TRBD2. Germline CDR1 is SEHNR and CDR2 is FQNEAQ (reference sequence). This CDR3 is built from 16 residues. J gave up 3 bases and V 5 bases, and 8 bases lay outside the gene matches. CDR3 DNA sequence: TGTGCCAGCAGCCACCCGGGGGGACTAGCGGAAGAGACCCAGTACTTC. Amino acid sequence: CASSHPGGLAEETQYF. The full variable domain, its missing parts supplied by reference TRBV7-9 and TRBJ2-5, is DTGVSQNPRHKITKRGQNVTFRCDPISEHNRLYWYRQTLGQGPEFLTYFQNEAQLEKSRLLSDRFSAERPKGSFSTLEIQRTEQGDSAMYLCASSHPGGLAEETQYFGPGTRLLVL.

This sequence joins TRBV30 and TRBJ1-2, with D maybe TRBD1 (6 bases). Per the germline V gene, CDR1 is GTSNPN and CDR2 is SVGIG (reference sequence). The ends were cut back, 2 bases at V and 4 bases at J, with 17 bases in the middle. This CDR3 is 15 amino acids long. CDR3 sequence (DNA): TGTGCCTGGAGTCGAGGAGGGGGGAGTAGCTATGGCTACACCTTC. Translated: CAWSRGGGSSYGYTF.

CDR3 amino acids: CASSVSPKGGTDTQYF. CDR3 DNA sequence: TGTGCCAGCAGCGTATCCCCGAAGGGGGGCACAGATACGCAGTATTTT. The chain carries TRBV9 and TRBJ2-3, with TRBD1 as a possible D gene (6 bases). V lost 1 base, J lost 1 base, and 13 bases lay in between. CDR3 length equals 16 residues. The germline CDR1 and CDR2 sequences are SGDLS and YYNGEE.

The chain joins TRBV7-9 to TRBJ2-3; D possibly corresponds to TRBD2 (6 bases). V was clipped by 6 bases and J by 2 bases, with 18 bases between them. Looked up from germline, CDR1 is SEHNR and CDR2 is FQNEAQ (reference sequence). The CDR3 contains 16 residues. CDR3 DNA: TGTGCCAGCAGTAAAAATAGCGGATATCCCACAGATACGCAGTATTTT. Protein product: CASSKNSGYPTDTQYF.

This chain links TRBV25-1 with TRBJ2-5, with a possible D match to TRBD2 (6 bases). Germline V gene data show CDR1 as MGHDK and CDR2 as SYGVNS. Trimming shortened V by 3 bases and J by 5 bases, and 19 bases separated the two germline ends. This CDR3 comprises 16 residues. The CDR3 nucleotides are TGTGCCAGCAGTGACTACCGAACTAGCTCCAGCGAGACCCAGTACTTC. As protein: CASSDYRTSSSETQYF.